Each of the 8 T cell receptor beta chains below was sequenced from the same sample in a study of OX40 agonist ivuxolimab in advanced cancers. The data were produced by immunoSEQ multiplex PCR, yet TCRdb's version contains in-frame clones alone and is incomplete. Of about 67,000 clones listed, about 87% are singletons. The material was CD4+ or CD8+ T cells sorted from blood, obtained in a trial of the OX40 agonist ivuxolimab. All receptors come from an adult with an advanced solid tumor such as melanoma, head and neck, liver or kidney cancer.

The chain has TRBV28 and TRBJ2-7; D unresolved. CDR3 size: 15 residues. The V and J ends lost 5 bases and 2 bases respectively, with 16 bases between them. Germline CDR1 and CDR2: MDHEN and SYDVKM. The CDR3 loop reads CASSVTTPFAYEQYF. The CDR3 nucleotides read TGTGCCAGCAGTGTAACAACTCCCTTCGCCTACGAGCAGTACTTC.

This clone was picked up one time. The chain carries TRBV14 and TRBJ1-2; no definite D call. Trimming cost V 5 bases and J 8 bases, with 21 bases left between them. This CDR3 region has 15 residues. CDR1 SGHDN and CDR2 FVKESK come from the germline V gene. The CDR3 DNA sequence: TGTGCCAGCAGCAACCAGCCGACCCGGGTGAAGGGCTACACCTTC. It specifies CASSNQPTRVKGYTF.

This chain uses TRBV5-1 with TRBJ1-1; D is undetermined. The CDR3 totals 15 residues. Trimming removed 5 bases at V and 2 bases at J, with 16 bases between. Per germline, CDR1 SGHRS and CDR2 YFSETQ. The CDR3 sequence is CASRMNTAPNTEAFF. Here the CDR3 DNA reads TGCGCCAGCAGAATGAATACGGCTCCCAACACTGAAGCTTTCTTT.

This chain links TRBV28 with TRBJ1-1; D may be TRBD1 (6 bases). This CDR3 spans 14 amino acids. Trimming took off 3 bases at V and 1 base at J, with 9 bases between the two ends. Germline values: CDR1 MDHEN, CDR2 SYDVKM. The CDR3 bases are TGTGCCAGCAGTTTTCGGACAGCGAACACTGAAGCTTTCTTT. The encoded protein is CASSFRTANTEAFF.

V gene TRBV2 combines with J gene TRBJ1-5; no clear D gene. Germline CDR1 and CDR2: SNHLY and FYNNEI. This CDR3 has 14 amino acids. Between the trimmed V and J ends, which lost 2 bases and 4 bases, there was a span of 9 bases. The CDR3 DNA sequence: TGTGCCAGCAGTGAAAGCCAGGAAAATCAGCCCCAGCATTTT. Translation: CASSESQENQPQHF. Together with reference TRBV2 and TRBJ1-5, the CDR3 gives the full variable domain: EPEVTQTPSHQVTQMGQEVILRCVPISNHLYFYWYRQILGQKVEFLVSFYNNEISEKSEIFDDQFSVERPDGSNFTLKIRSTKLEDSAMYFCASSESQENQPQHFGDGTRLSIL.

V and J are TRBV9 and TRBJ2-5, with D possibly matching TRBD2 (5 bases). V was cut by 4 bases and J by 3 bases, with 13 bases left in between. The CDR3 is made up of 14 amino acids. CDR1 is SGDLS and CDR2 is YYNGEE in the germline V gene. The CDR3: CASSHEHGKETQYF. The CDR3 nucleotides read TGTGCCAGCAGCCACGAACACGGGAAAGAGACCCAGTACTTC.

This clone was recorded once. The rearrangement uses TRBV7-2 and TRBJ2-5; 9 nucleotides align to TRBD1. CDR3 length: 15 residues. CDR1 and CDR2 from the germline V gene are SGHTA and FQGNSA. With 5 bases clipped from V and 4 bases from J, the junction kept 8 bases outside the gene matches. CDR3 sequence (DNA): TGTGCCAGCAGCAGCCGACAGGGGGTGCGAGAGACCCAGTACTTC. It specifies CASSSRQGVRETQYF.

The chain uses TRBV11-2 and TRBJ2-3, with a possible D match to TRBD2 (6 bases). Germline values: CDR1 SGHAT, CDR2 FQNNGV. The V gene lost 3 bases and the J gene lost 8 bases, with 12 bases spanning the gap. CDR3 length equals 13 residues. CDR3 protein: CASSFQTRSTQYF. The CDR3 DNA follows: TGTGCCAGCAGCTTCCAGACTAGAAGTACGCAGTATTTT.